The rows below give T cell receptor beta chains drawn from one sample of a study of blood T cell repertoires in COVID-19. Here immunoSEQ multiplex PCR was the method, and the copy in TCRdb shows in-frame clones only, minus some. The sample yields about 99,000 clones, 84% seen once. The sequenced sample was peripheral blood. The receptors come from a man aged 60-69 years with acute or convalescent COVID-19. CDR3s include the opening cysteine and the closing phenylalanine or tryptophan. D genes are given only for firm matches. Rows may omit the clone size; those that give it use once, few, many or a size class.

-	TRBV21-1	TRBJ1-1	-	TGTGCCAGCAGCAAAGAGCGGGGCATGAACACTGAAGCTTTCTTT	CASSKERGMNTEAFF
-	TRBV11-3	TRBJ1-3	-	TGTGCCAGCAGCTTAGGCGGCACCTCTGGAAACACCATATATTTT	CASSLGGTSGNTIYF
-	TRBV5-4	TRBJ2-3	-	TGTGCCAGCAGCTTACAGGGTACAGATACGCAGTATTTT	CASSLQGTDTQYF
-	TRBV14	TRBJ2-1	-	TGTGCCAGCAGCAACTCACTCCAGGGGAAGCAGTTCTTC	CASSNSLQGKQFF
-	TRBV19	TRBJ2-3	-	TGTGCCAGTAGTTTATCGTCGGGTACGCAGTATTTT	CASSLSSGTQYF
TRBD2	TRBV7-9	TRBJ2-1	-	TGTGCCGGGAGGGCTAGCGGAATGAGGCAGTTCTTC	CAGRASGMRQFF
-	TRBV7-9	TRBJ2-5	-	TGTGCCAGCAGCCAGAGGTCCGTGCCGGAGACCCAGTACTTC	CASSQRSVPETQYF
TRBD1	TRBV5-1	TRBJ1-4	few	TGCGCCAGCAGCTTGGGGGACAGGTTGAATGAAAAACTGTTTTTT	CASSLGDRLNEKLFF
TRBD1	TRBV18	TRBJ1-3	-	TGTGCCAGCTCGACGGACAGGGCAACCTCTGGAAACACCATATATTTT	CASSTDRATSGNTIYF
TRBD2	TRBV27	TRBJ2-3	-	TGTGCCAGCAGGGGAGGCGCACTAGCGGGCCGTAGCACAGATACGCAGTATTTT	CASRGGALAGRSTDTQYF
TRBD2	TRBV11-3	TRBJ2-1	-	TGTGCCAGCAGCGTAGCGGGATACTACAATGAGCAGTTCTTC	CASSVAGYYNEQFF
-	TRBV27	TRBJ2-3	-	TGTGCCAGCAAACAGACAGCCACAGATACGCAGTATTTT	CASKQTATDTQYF
TRBD2	TRBV27	TRBJ2-1	-	TGTGCCAGCAGTCTAGCGGGAGCTCAACACAATGAGCAGTTCTTC	CASSLAGAQHNEQFF
-	TRBV4-3	TRBJ1-4	-	TGCGCCAGCAGCCAAGATACGGGGGAAAAACTGTTTTTT	CASSQDTGEKLFF
-	TRBV5-1	TRBJ2-7	-	TGCGCCAGCAGCTTTCACCCGGACAGAAATTACGAGCAGTACTTC	CASSFHPDRNYEQYF
TRBD2	TRBV11-2	TRBJ2-7	once	TGTGCCAGCAGCTCTGGAGCGGGAGGCCGCTCCTACGAGCAGTACTTC	CASSSGAGGRSYEQYF
TRBD2	TRBV7-9	TRBJ2-3	once	TGTGCCAGCAGCCCATGGGGGGGGACTAGCGGGAGTAAGGATACGCAGTATTTT	CASSPWGGTSGSKDTQYF
-	TRBV5-1	TRBJ1-3	few	TGCGCCAGCAGCTCTTACAATGGAAACACCATATATTTT	CASSSYNGNTIYF
TRBD2	TRBV27	TRBJ2-3	-	TGTGCCAGCAGTGTGGGACTAGCGGGTGGAGATACGCAGTATTTT	CASSVGLAGGDTQYF
-	TRBV27	TRBJ2-5	-	TGTGCCAGCAGTTTTCTTGGGGGCGGGCGTGGCGGGGAGACCCAGTACTTC	CASSFLGGGRGGETQYF
-	TRBV3-1/TRBV3-2	TRBJ1-3	-	TGTGCCAGCAGCCTAAAAAAAGGGGATACCGGAAACACCATATATTTT	CASSLKKGDTGNTIYF
-	TRBV3-1/TRBV3-2	TRBJ1-1	-	TGTGCCAGCAGCCAAGGTCAGGTTCTGAACACTGAAGCTTTCTTT	CASSQGQVLNTEAFF
TRBD1	TRBV10-3	TRBJ1-6	-	TGTGCCATCAGTCCCGGACAGGGATCTAATTCACCCCTCCACTTT	CAISPGQGSNSPLHF
-	TRBV3-1/TRBV3-2	TRBJ2-2	few	TGTGCCAGCAGCCAAGATCTCTACCCGGAGACCGGGGAGCTGTTTTTT	CASSQDLYPETGELFF
TRBD1	TRBV5-4	TRBJ2-2	-	TGTGCCAGCAGCCCCCGACAGGGGTCGGACACCGGGGAGCTGTTTTTT	CASSPRQGSDTGELFF
TRBD2	TRBV2	TRBJ2-4	once	TGTGCCAGCAGTGAAGCGCTTGGACTAGCAGGTGACATTCAGTACTTC	CASSEALGLAGDIQYF
-	TRBV25-1	TRBJ2-2	-	TGTGCCACCTCCGTCAGGGAGGACACCGGGGAGCTGTTTTTT	CATSVREDTGELFF
TRBD2	TRBV29-1	TRBJ2-1	-	TGCAGCGTAAAACCGAGGACTAGCCCGCACAATGAGCAGTTCTTC	CSVKPRTSPHNEQFF
TRBD1	TRBV7-9	TRBJ1-6	-	TGTGCCAGCAGCTTAATAGGGACAGGAGGGGATTCACCCCTCCACTTT	CASSLIGTGGDSPLHF
-	TRBV7-6	TRBJ1-5	few	TGTGCCAGCAGCCACCCAGGGGAAGGTCAGCCCCAGCATTTT	CASSHPGEGQPQHF
TRBD2	TRBV19	TRBJ2-1	-	TGTGCCAGTAGGACTAGCGGGAGCCCGAATGAGCAGTTCTTC	CASRTSGSPNEQFF
TRBD1	TRBV5-4	TRBJ2-7	-	TGTGCCAGCAGCTTTGGGACAGGGGTCGAGCAGTACTTC	CASSFGTGVEQYF
-	TRBV9	TRBJ1-1	-	TGTGCCAGCAGCGTAGTAGCGGGAGGGGGCACTGAAGCTTTCTTT	CASSVVAGGGTEAFF
-	TRBV4-1	TRBJ1-4	-	TGCGCCAGCAAACTGCCCAGAGGGGAAAAACTGTTTTTT	CASKLPRGEKLFF
-	TRBV25-1	TRBJ1-2	few	TGTGCCAGCAGTGACATACAGGGTTGGTATGGCTACACCTTC	CASSDIQGWYGYTF
TRBD2	TRBV30	TRBJ2-1	-	TGTGCCTGGAGTATCGGGAGGGGTCGGAATGAGCAGTTCTTC	CAWSIGRGRNEQFF
-	TRBV10-3	TRBJ1-3	-	TGTGCCATCAAACTTGAAATACCTGGAAACACCATATATTTT	CAIKLEIPGNTIYF
-	TRBV5-1	TRBJ1-1	once	TGCGCCAGCAGTTTTCGCGAGGGCCGTGAAGCTTTCTTT	CASSFREGREAFF
-	TRBV15	TRBJ2-3	few	TGTGCCACCAGCAGAGATCGTTCCCCCACAGATACGCAGTATTTT	CATSRDRSPTDTQYF